A selection of T cell receptor beta chains follows, all from one sample in a study of identical twins. TCRdb used MiXCR to reprocess the 5' RACE reads, holding one entry per CDR3 protein. The sample shows just under 550,000 distinct CDR3 sequences, over 12% of them seen only once. A further study also used this sample, focusing on yellow fever vaccine responses in identical twins.

The sample was CD4+ T cells sorted from blood. These receptors all stem from a woman aged 18-29 years in good health. Both conserved end residues are part of each CDR3. Each record gives: CDR3 protein, CDR3 DNA, clone size, J gene, D gene, V gene. The D gene is left open where the match is weak. Clone size is stated in some rows and not others, as once, few, many or a class when expanded.

cdr3_aa: CASRGLAETTDTQYF
cdr3_nt: TGTGCCAGCAGGGGACTAGCGGAGACCACAGATACGCAGTATTTT
clone_size: few
j_call: TRBJ2-3
d_call: TRBD2
v_call: TRBV27

cdr3_aa: CSANSWGARNEQFF
cdr3_nt: TGCAGTGCTAATAGCTGGGGGGCGAGAAATGAGCAGTTCTTC
clone_size: once
j_call: TRBJ2-1
d_call: -
v_call: TRBV20-1

cdr3_aa: CASSDRTYSNQPQHF
cdr3_nt: TGTGCCAGCAGCGACAGGACCTATAGCAATCAGCCCCAGCATTTT
clone_size: few
j_call: TRBJ1-5
d_call: -
v_call: TRBV7-8

cdr3_aa: CSVAQRVRNNEQFF
cdr3_nt: TGCAGCGTTGCCCAGCGGGTAAGAAACAATGAGCAGTTCTTC
clone_size: -
j_call: TRBJ2-1
d_call: -
v_call: TRBV29-1

cdr3_aa: CASSLREGNEQFF
cdr3_nt: TGTGCCAGCAGTTTAAGGGAGGGCAATGAGCAGTTCTTC
clone_size: many
j_call: TRBJ2-1
d_call: TRBD2
v_call: TRBV12-3/TRBV12-4

cdr3_aa: CASSQAWQNQETQYF
cdr3_nt: TGCGCCAGCAGCCAAGCTTGGCAGAACCAAGAGACCCAGTACTTC
clone_size: -
j_call: TRBJ2-5
d_call: -
v_call: TRBV4-1

cdr3_aa: CSARTGPSNQPQHF
cdr3_nt: TGCAGTGCTAGAACAGGCCCAAGCAATCAGCCCCAGCATTTT
clone_size: many
j_call: TRBJ1-5
d_call: -
v_call: TRBV20-1

cdr3_aa: CASSEANGELFF
cdr3_nt: TGTGCCAGCAGTGAAGCGAATGGGGAGCTGTTTTTT
clone_size: -
j_call: TRBJ2-2
d_call: -
v_call: TRBV2

cdr3_aa: CASSPRSTGAGAFF
cdr3_nt: TGTGCCAGCAGTCCCCGATCGACAGGGGCAGGCGCTTTCTTT
clone_size: few
j_call: TRBJ1-1
d_call: TRBD1
v_call: TRBV6-1

cdr3_aa: CASCGRELSYEQYF
cdr3_nt: TGTGCCAGTTGCGGGAGGGAGTTGTCCTACGAGCAGTACTTC
clone_size: -
j_call: TRBJ2-7
d_call: TRBD2
v_call: TRBV6-1

cdr3_aa: CASSLAPRKVQGLAIQYF
cdr3_nt: TGTGCCAGCAGCTTAGCGCCCCGGAAGGTGCAGGGTCTCGCCATTCAGTACTTC
clone_size: -
j_call: TRBJ2-4
d_call: -
v_call: TRBV11-1

cdr3_aa: CSVEGGRSGTDTQYF
cdr3_nt: TGCAGCGTTGAGGGAGGGAGGTCTGGCACAGATACGCAGTATTTT
clone_size: few
j_call: TRBJ2-3
d_call: TRBD2
v_call: TRBV29-1

cdr3_aa: CAISEKRQSTDTQYF
cdr3_nt: TGTGCCATCAGTGAGAAGCGGCAGAGCACAGATACCCAGTATTTT
clone_size: -
j_call: TRBJ2-3
d_call: -
v_call: TRBV10-3

cdr3_aa: CAISGSQETQYF
cdr3_nt: TGTGCCATCAGTGGCAGCCAAGAGACCCAGTACTTC
clone_size: few
j_call: TRBJ2-5
d_call: -
v_call: TRBV10-3

cdr3_aa: CASSLRTGGTYNEQFF
cdr3_nt: TGCGCCAGCAGCCTACGGACAGGGGGGACCTACAATGAGCAGTTCTTC
clone_size: -
j_call: TRBJ2-1
d_call: TRBD1
v_call: TRBV5-1

cdr3_aa: CASSLTSQYEQYF
cdr3_nt: TGTGCCAGCAGTCTGACTAGCCAGTACGAGCAGTACTTC
clone_size: -
j_call: TRBJ2-7
d_call: TRBD2
v_call: TRBV5-5

cdr3_aa: CASSQRTETYGYTF
cdr3_nt: TGTGCCAGCAGCCAAAGGACGGAAACCTATGGCTACACCTTC
clone_size: many
j_call: TRBJ1-2
d_call: -
v_call: TRBV12-3/TRBV12-4

cdr3_aa: CSARDRRGGEQFF
cdr3_nt: TGCAGTGCTAGAGATCGGCGGGGGGGTGAGCAGTTCTTC
clone_size: few
j_call: TRBJ2-1
d_call: TRBD2
v_call: TRBV20-1

cdr3_aa: CASGSGNPYNEQFF
cdr3_nt: TGTGCTAGTGGTTCAGGGAATCCCTACAATGAGCAGTTCTTC
clone_size: -
j_call: TRBJ2-1
d_call: -
v_call: TRBV12-5

cdr3_aa: CSVDGLAGGSMDEQFF
cdr3_nt: TGCAGCGTTGATGGACTAGCGGGAGGGTCAATGGATGAGCAGTTCTTC
clone_size: few
j_call: TRBJ2-1
d_call: TRBD2
v_call: TRBV29-1

cdr3_aa: CATSREAGTEQFF
cdr3_nt: TGTGCCACCAGCAGAGAAGCGGGAACTGAGCAGTTCTTC
clone_size: -
j_call: TRBJ2-1
d_call: TRBD2
v_call: TRBV15

cdr3_aa: CASSLAQGVNEQFF
cdr3_nt: TGCGCCAGCAGCTTGGCCCAGGGGGTAAATGAGCAGTTCTTC
clone_size: few
j_call: TRBJ2-1
d_call: TRBD1
v_call: TRBV5-1

cdr3_aa: CATSDPEAASGLNEQFF
cdr3_nt: TGTGCCACCAGTGATCCCGAGGCGGCTAGCGGGTTGAATGAGCAGTTCTTC
clone_size: -
j_call: TRBJ2-1
d_call: TRBD2
v_call: TRBV24-1

cdr3_aa: CSANDYNEQFF
cdr3_nt: TGCAGTGCCAATGACTACAATGAGCAGTTCTTC
clone_size: -
j_call: TRBJ2-1
d_call: -
v_call: TRBV20-1

cdr3_aa: CASSLSAGQRPVRGYTF
cdr3_nt: TGTGCCAGCAGTTTATCGGCTGGGCAGCGCCCTGTCCGTGGCTACACCTTC
clone_size: -
j_call: TRBJ1-2
d_call: -
v_call: TRBV27

cdr3_aa: CSVADPKFDTEAFF
cdr3_nt: TGCAGCGTTGCGGACCCAAAGTTCGACACTGAAGCTTTCTTT
clone_size: many
j_call: TRBJ1-1
d_call: -
v_call: TRBV29-1

cdr3_aa: CASSSGDSSSYNEQFF
cdr3_nt: TGCGCCAGCAGCTCAGGGGACTCCAGCTCCTACAATGAGCAGTTCTTC
clone_size: few
j_call: TRBJ2-1
d_call: -
v_call: TRBV5-1